The 10 T cell receptor beta chains presented below share a single source sample, sequenced in a study of regulatory T cells in long-lasting Graves disease. Combining iRepertoire HTBI primers with Arm-PCR of CDR3 regions, the authors built TCR beta libraries. TCRdb reprocessed the multiplex PCR reads via MiXCR and lists one record per CDR3 protein. Of roughly 500,000 distinct CDR3 sequences in the sample, 13% were seen once. Time point indicated: newly diagnosed GD, antithyroid drugs for less than 3 months. RNA from PBMCs was the source of the TCR library. This sample also belongs to another study, concerning T cells in Graves' hyperthyroidism and ophthalmopathy.

The sequenced sample was peripheral blood mononuclear cells (PBMCs), obtained at new diagnosis, from a patient treated with antithyroid drugs. Every receptor here comes from a young man with Graves disease.

This clonotype was recorded many times. The chain uses TRBV11-2 and TRBJ2-5; TRBD1 might be the D (5 bases). The CDR3 extends over 14 amino acids. Germline V CDR1 and CDR2: SGHAT, FQNNGV. Trimming removed 5 bases from V and 2 bases from J, with 12 bases in between. The CDR3 sequence: CASSRGQIQETQYF. In DNA form, the CDR3 reads TGTGCCAGCAGCAGAGGACAAATACAAGAGACCCAGTACTTC.

This clonotype was seen at least ten times. This sequence joins TRBV5-1 and TRBJ2-3, with 7 bases matching TRBD2. The length of the CDR3 is 14 residues. Germline V gene sequence: CDR1 SGHRS, CDR2 YFSETQ. V lost 4 bases, J lost 4 bases, and 6 bases stayed unmatched. The CDR3 DNA reads TGCGCCAGCAGCCTCGAGCGGGATCCAGATACGCAGTATTTT. Residues: CASSLERDPDTQYF.

V gene TRBV5-1 combines with J gene TRBJ1-6, with a possible D match to TRBD1 (5 bases). Per the germline V gene, CDR1 is SGHRS and CDR2 is YFSETQ. Trimming shortened V by 0 bases and J by 10 bases, and 14 bases separated the two germline ends. There are 15 residues in the CDR3. CDR3 sequence reads: CASSLEATGGSPLHF. The CDR3, as DNA: TGCGCCAGCAGCTTGGAGGCGACGGGGGGATCACCCCTCCACTTT. Looking up the rest from reference TRBV5-1 and TRBJ1-6 gives the full variable domain: KAGVTQTPRYLIKTRGQQVTLSCSPISGHRSVSWYQQTPGQGLQFLFEYFSETQRNKGNFPGRFSGRQFSNSRSEMNVSTLELGDSALYLCASSLEATGGSPLHFGNGTRLTVT.

This clonotype has a count of ten or more. The gene calls are TRBV30 and TRBJ2-7, with 7 bases aligning to TRBD1. With 8 bases clipped from V and 3 bases from J, the junction kept 13 bases outside the gene matches. Germline V gene lookup returns CDR1 GTSNPN and CDR2 SVGIG (reference sequence). This CDR3 spans 14 amino acids. In DNA, the CDR3 is TGTGCCGGGACGGCCCCGGGACAGTACTACGAGCAGTACTTC. Its translation is CAGTAPGQYYEQYF.

In this sample, this clonotype turned up a few times. The chain recombines TRBV9 with TRBJ2-3, with 7 bases that match TRBD1. The V and J ends lost 3 bases and 2 bases, in that order; junction bases with no gene match: 12. Germline V gene sequence: CDR1 SGDLS, CDR2 YYNGEE. The CDR3 length is 17 residues. CDR3 sequence reads: CASSARQGWAATDTQYF. The CDR3 DNA sequence: TGTGCCAGCAGCGCTAGACAGGGATGGGCGGCCACAGATACGCAGTATTTT.

This clonotype was counted a few times. The chain uses TRBV29-1 and TRBJ1-2, with 7 bases fitting TRBD1. This CDR3 has 13 amino acids. V was clipped by 6 bases and J by 3 bases; unmatched bases: 7. The germline V gene has CDR1 SQVTM and CDR2 ANQGSEA. In nucleotides, the CDR3 is TGCAGCGTCAGTGGAGACAGGGACTATGGCTACACCTTC. Protein sequence: CSVSGDRDYGYTF.

The rearrangement links TRBV30 to TRBJ1-3; no clear D gene. Between the trimmed V and J ends, which lost 0 bases and 0 bases, there was a span of 9 bases. Germline V CDR1 and CDR2: GTSNPN, SVGIG (reference sequence). The CDR3 is 15 residues long. The CDR3 loop is CAWSVALDSGNTIYF. CDR3 bases: TGTGCCTGGAGTGTAGCTCTAGACTCTGGAAACACCATATATTTT.

This clonotype was recorded at least ten times. The rearrangement links TRBV28 to TRBJ2-7; D possibly matches TRBD1 or TRBD2 (6 bases each). Germline lookup yields CDR1 MDHEN and CDR2 SYDVKM. The CDR3 consists of 13 residues. The V gene lost 8 bases and the J gene lost 3 bases, with 14 bases spanning the gap. In DNA form, the CDR3 reads TGTGCCAGCCGAAGAGGGGGGATCTACGAGCAGTACTTC. Its translation: CASRRGGIYEQYF. Based on the CDR3 plus reference TRBV28 and TRBJ2-7, the full variable domain is DVKVTQSSRYLVKRTGEKVFLECVQDMDHENMFWYRQDPGLGLRLIYFSYDVKMKEKGDIPEGYSVSREKKERFSLILESASTNQTSMYLCASRRGGIYEQYFGPGTRLTVT.

V is TRBV11-2 and J is TRBJ1-3, with TRBD1 matching over 11 bases. After removal of 3 bases from V and 2 bases from J, the junction contained 9 bases not matched to a gene. The CDR3 covers 18 residues. Per germline, CDR1 SGHAT and CDR2 FQNNGV. The CDR3 DNA follows: TGTGCCAGCAGCTTCAACCGGGACAGGGGGTCGCCTGGAAACACCATATATTTT. Translated: CASSFNRDRGSPGNTIYF.

J is TRBJ2-2 and V is TRBV7-9; D may be TRBD1 (5 bases). The V end was cut by 1 base, the J end by 6 bases, with 9 bases between. The CDR3 has 14 amino acids. Per the germline V gene, CDR1 is SEHNR and CDR2 is FQNEAQ (reference sequence). The CDR3 sequence is CASSLVRQPGELFF. CDR3 nucleotides: TGTGCCAGCAGCTTAGTCCGACAGCCCGGGGAGCTGTTTTTT.